One and the same sample provided the 29 T cell receptor beta chains below, sequenced in a study of blood T cells in healthy people across ages. A sample-barcoded 5' primer and a J-beta primer mix were used in a second PCR of roughly 7 to 12 cycles. Each CDR3 protein is one row after TCRdb ran MiXCR on the 5' RACE reads. The sample has around 990,000 distinct CDR3 sequences; less than 45% are singletons. Sequencing was carried out using blood. The receptor set was obtained from a man between 18 and 29 years old in good health.

In this sample, this clonotype turned up a few times. The chain joins TRBV11-2 to TRBJ1-2; D is ambiguous. The germline V and J ends were trimmed by 2 bases and 4 bases, with 11 bases remaining between them. This CDR3 region has 14 residues. CDR1 and CDR2 from the germline V gene are SGHAT and FQNNGV. The CDR3 here is CASSLSRTAYGYTF. The CDR3, as DNA: TGTGCCAGCAGCTTAAGTCGAACAGCCTATGGCTACACCTTC.

The sample holds a few counts of this clonotype. This chain connects TRBV3-1 to TRBJ1-2, with no clear D. Germline CDR1 LGHDT, CDR2 YNNKEL (reference sequence). The CDR3 consists of 15 residues. Trimming pared 1 base from V and 8 bases from J, leaving 17 bases between. The CDR3 DNA follows: TGTGCCAGCAGCCAAGTTGACCGCCCCCCGGGCGGCTACACCTTC. This translates into CASSQVDRPPGGYTF.

V and J are TRBV18 and TRBJ1-5; D not resolved. The V gene's germline CDR1 is KGHSH and CDR2 LQKENI. This CDR3 is built from 15 residues. V lost 1 base and J lost 6, with 13 bases in between. The CDR3: CASSPQTSGGQPQHF. CDR3 coding DNA: TGTGCCAGCTCACCACAGACTTCGGGAGGTCAGCCCCAGCATTTT.

The chain employs TRBV3-1 and TRBJ1-2, with 7 bases matching TRBD1. The germline V gene encodes CDR1 LGHDT and CDR2 YNNKEL (reference sequence). V lost 3 bases and J lost 7; bases outside the gene matches: 11. The CDR3 consists of 15 residues. The CDR3: CASSQLTGSAAGYTF. CDR3 coding DNA: TGTGCCAGCAGCCAGTTGACAGGGTCTGCGGCTGGCTACACCTTC.

Concerning this clonotype: One end of the junction is discordant with germline, which a read error may explain. The gene calls are TRBV7-2 and TRBJ2-7; TRBD1 is a possible D gene (6 bases). CDR3 length: 13 residues. CDR1 is SGHTA, CDR2 FQGNSA, per germline. CDR3 residues: CASSFNRDNEQYF. The CDR3 region has the DNA TGCGCCAGCAGCTTTAACAGGGACAATGAGCAGTACTTC.

This clonotype has more than one count but fewer than ten. This rearrangement joins TRBV10-2 to TRBJ2-7; TRBD1 aligns across 9 bases. CDR1 is WSHSY and CDR2 is SAAADI in the germline V gene. J lost 0 bases, V lost 5 bases, and 5 bases had no gene match. This CDR3 comprises 15 residues. CDR3 in amino acids: CASSFGTGRSYEQYF. CDR3 sequence (DNA): TGCGCCAGCAGTTTTGGGACAGGGCGCTCCTACGAGCAGTACTTC.

This chain's CDR3 is CASRKGVDTQYF. The DNA of the CDR3 is TGTGCCAGCAGGAAAGGGGTAGATACGCAGTATTTT. J is TRBJ2-3 and V is TRBV27; tentatively, D is TRBD1 (5 bases). The CDR3 consists of 12 residues. Trimming took 6 bases from V and 5 from J, leaving 9 bases between them. Germline values: CDR1 MNHEY, CDR2 SMNVEV (reference sequence).

This rearrangement joins TRBV12-3 or TRBV12-4 to TRBJ2-1; 9 nucleotides align to TRBD2. This CDR3 region has 16 residues. The V gene end was trimmed by 5 bases and the J gene end by 4 bases; junction bases not matched to a gene: 9. The CDR3 sequence: CASSGGGAGGYNEQFF. For the CDR3, the DNA is TGTGCCAGCAGTGGCGGGGGAGCGGGGGGTTACAATGAGCAGTTCTTC.

The V and J genes are TRBV20-1 and TRBJ2-2, with D possibly matching TRBD2 (6 bases). This CDR3 spans 14 amino acids. Germline CDR1 is DFQATT and CDR2 is SNEGSKA (reference sequence). Trimming stripped 0 bases from V and 8 bases from J, with 13 bases between. This CDR3 is CSARERGDLGELFF. CDR3 bases: TGCAGTGCTAGAGAACGCGGGGATCTGGGGGAGCTGTTTTTT.

This chain uses TRBV4-1 with TRBJ1-5; D possibly corresponds to TRBD1 (5 bases). The germline V gene encodes CDR1 MGHRA and CDR2 YSYEKL. This CDR3 is built from 15 residues. V was cut by 2 bases and J by 1 base, with 9 bases left in between. The CDR3 sequence: CASSQTRDSNQPQHF. CDR3 nucleotides: TGCGCCAGCAGCCAAACGAGGGACAGCAATCAGCCCCAGCATTTT.

The genes are TRBV12-3 or TRBV12-4 and TRBJ1-5; TRBD1 might be the D (6 bases). The V and J ends lost 6 bases and 1 base respectively, with 13 bases between them. CDR3 length: 15 residues. Here the CDR3 DNA reads TGTGCCAGCAGACCTACAGGGTCCAGCAATCAGCCCCAGCATTTT. Translation gives CASRPTGSSNQPQHF.

Ten or more counts support this clonotype. The chain is built from TRBV27 and TRBJ1-2; 8 bases map to TRBD1. V lost 0 bases to trimming and J lost 2 bases; unmatched junction nucleotides: 2. Germline CDR1 is MNHEY and CDR2 is SMNVEV (reference sequence). The CDR3 spans 15 residues. This CDR3 reads CASSLSAGGNYGYTF. The CDR3 DNA is TGTGCCAGCAGTTTATCGGCAGGGGGCAACTATGGCTACACCTTC.

V gene TRBV4-1 combines with J gene TRBJ1-5; possibly TRBD1 for D (6 bases). The V gene lost 0 bases and the J gene lost 0 bases, with 21 bases spanning the gap. CDR3 length: 20 amino acids. Germline V lookup: CDR1 MGHRA, CDR2 YSYEKL. The CDR3 DNA reads as TGCGCCAGCAGCCAAGATACCTTATCCCGGACAGCCTATAGCAATCAGCCCCAGCATTTT. It translates to CASSQDTLSRTAYSNQPQHF.

V is TRBV20-1 and J is TRBJ2-5; D not certain. CDR1 is DFQATT, CDR2 SNEGSKA, per germline (reference sequence). V lost 3 bases, J lost 1 base, and 12 bases lay in between. The CDR3 covers 14 residues. This chain's CDR3 is CSASSIQSQETQYF. The CDR3, as DNA: TGCAGTGCTAGCTCTATCCAGAGCCAAGAGACCCAGTACTTC.

This clonotype showed up just a few times. The rearrangement joins TRBV7-9 to TRBJ2-3; D perhaps matches TRBD2 (6 bases). The V gene's germline CDR1 is SEHNR and CDR2 FQNEAQ (reference sequence). The CDR3 is 16 residues long. V was trimmed by 5 bases and J by 5 bases, leaving 20 bases between them. The CDR3 loop is CASSATGTREEDTQYF. CDR3 bases: TGTGCCAGCAGCGCGACCGGGACGAGGGAGGAAGATACGCAGTATTTT.

The CDR3 DNA reads TGTGCCAGCAGACCTACAGGGTATCAGTCTCAGCCCCAGCATTTT. Translated: CASRPTGYQSQPQHF. The chain uses TRBV6-2 or TRBV6-3 and TRBJ1-5; tentatively, D is TRBD1 (6 bases). The CDR3 length is 15 residues. V lost 6 bases to trimming and J lost 6 bases, with 18 bases between them. CDR1 MNHEY and CDR2 SVGEGT come from the germline V gene.

There are a few counts of this clonotype. The genes are TRBV7-9 and TRBJ1-5, with unresolved D. From germline, CDR1 is SEHNR and CDR2 FQNEAQ (reference sequence). The V and J ends lost 5 bases and 0 bases respectively, with 11 bases between them. The CDR3 loop spans 15 amino acids. The chain's CDR3 is CASSGSENSNQPQHF. CDR3 coding DNA: TGTGCCAGCAGCGGGTCAGAAAATAGCAATCAGCCCCAGCATTTT.

Regarding this clonotype: At one end, the junction sequence differs from germline, possibly due to a read error. V and J are TRBV20-1 and TRBJ2-3, with 8 bases matching TRBD2. In germline, CDR1 is DFQATT, CDR2 SNEGSKA (reference sequence). This CDR3 comprises 14 residues. CDR3 loop: CSARDPNGGGTQYF. The CDR3 nucleotides read TGCAGCGCTAGAGACCCAAACGGGGGGGGTACGCAGTATTTT.

This clonotype was found a few times. The chain joins TRBV12-3 or TRBV12-4 to TRBJ1-1; D gene uncertain. The CDR3 loop spans 10 amino acids. The V and J ends lost 8 bases and 5 bases respectively, with 6 bases between them. The CDR3 spells CASARTEAFF. The CDR3 nucleotides are TGTGCCAGCGCCAGGACTGAAGCTTTCTTT.

The chain carries TRBV6-1 and TRBJ2-7; no firm D call. The germline V and J ends were trimmed by 3 bases and 3 bases, with 15 bases remaining between them. The CDR3 loop spans 15 amino acids. Germline V gives CDR1 MNHNS, CDR2 SASEGT. Written as DNA, the CDR3 is TGTGCCAGCAGTGATAGGGCCGCCGGGCGCTACGAGCAGTACTTC. Encoded protein: CASSDRAAGRYEQYF.

This clonotype has a count of ten or more. The chain's CDR3 is CSVDGDRDYGYTF. The CDR3 bases are TGCAGCGTAGACGGTGACAGGGACTATGGCTACACCTTC. The V gene is TRBV29-1, the J gene TRBJ1-2, with TRBD1 matching over 7 bases. The CDR3 covers 13 residues. The V gene's germline CDR1 is SQVTM and CDR2 ANQGSEA. Trimming removed 6 bases from V and 3 bases from J; junction bases left unmatched: 7.

The chain combines TRBV7-9 with TRBJ1-1, with D unclear. The V end was cut by 7 bases, the J end by 11 bases, with 17 bases between. CDR3 size: 12 residues. Germline assignment: CDR1 SEHNR and CDR2 FQNEAQ (reference sequence). CDR3 residues: CASIFAGVEAFF. As DNA, the CDR3 is TGTGCCAGCATTTTTGCCGGGGTCGAGGCTTTCTTT.

This clonotype was detected only a few times. J is TRBJ2-3 and V is TRBV9; 7 bases line up with TRBD1. The germline V gene encodes CDR1 SGDLS and CDR2 YYNGEE. The CDR3 is 17 amino acids. The J segment lost 3 bases and the V segment lost 3 bases, leaving 13 bases of the junction unmatched. For the CDR3, the DNA is TGTGCCAGCAGCGCCCCCCCGACAGGGCGGAGAACAGATACGCAGTATTTT. Protein product: CASSAPPTGRRTDTQYF.

On this clonotype: This clone may be a read error of a much larger clone one base away. CDR3 sequence: CSALAGVGYNEQYF. The CDR3 bases are TGCAGTGCCCTAGCGGGGGTAGGCTACAATGAGCAGTACTTC. The chain carries TRBV20-1 and TRBJ2-5; 10 bases line up with TRBD2. The germline gives CDR1 DFQATT, CDR2 SNEGSKA (reference sequence). Unmatched junction bases numbered 15, after V lost 6 bases and J lost 11 bases. CDR3 length equals 14 residues.

This clonotype was counted a single time. The chain uses TRBV9 and TRBJ2-2; 9 nucleotides line up with TRBD1. Germline V CDR1 and CDR2: SGDLS, YYNGEE. V shed 0 bases and J 3 bases; nucleotides not matched to a gene: 9. This CDR3 spans 18 amino acids. The CDR3, as DNA: TGTGCCAGCAGCGTAGGGTACGAGACAGGGGGGGACACCGGGGAGCTGTTTTTT. It is translated as CASSVGYETGGDTGELFF.

V and J are TRBV20-1 and TRBJ2-5, with D possibly TRBD2 on 6 matching bases. Germline V lookup: CDR1 DFQATT, CDR2 SNEGSKA (reference sequence). The CDR3 is made up of 17 amino acids. The V gene lost 3 bases and the J gene lost 5 bases, with 25 bases spanning the gap. Here the CDR3 reads CSARDGYDGGDFETQYF. CDR3 in DNA: TGCAGTGCTAGGGACGGCTACGATGGCGGGGACTTTGAGACCCAGTACTTC.

V is TRBV20-1 and J is TRBJ2-3, with 10 bases fitting TRBD2. The CDR3 runs to 15 residues. Germline V lookup: CDR1 DFQATT, CDR2 SNEGSKA (reference sequence). V shed 2 bases and J 2 bases; nucleotides not matched to a gene: 4. For the CDR3, the DNA is TGCAGTGCTAGAACAAGCGGGGGGGCCACAGATACGCAGTATTTT. Encoded protein: CSARTSGGATDTQYF.

The chain is built from TRBV20-1 and TRBJ1-5, with TRBD1 as a possible D gene (5 bases). V was clipped by 5 bases and J by 4 bases, with 12 bases between them. The CDR3 loop spans 13 amino acids. CDR1 and CDR2 from the germline V gene are DFQATT and SNEGSKA (reference sequence). The CDR3 coding sequence is TGCAGTGCTGGGCCAGGGAGTAATCAGCCCCAGCATTTT. It is translated as CSAGPGSNQPQHF.

This clonotype was picked up many times. Here the CDR3 DNA reads TGCAGTGCTACCGGACAGGGATATTCTCCTGGGTCCTACGAGCAGTACTTC. It codes for CSATGQGYSPGSYEQYF. V gene TRBV20-1 combines with J gene TRBJ2-7; 8 nucleotides line up with TRBD1. The CDR3 totals 17 residues. V was clipped by 4 bases and J by 1 base; unmatched bases: 15. Germline loops: CDR1 DFQATT, CDR2 SNEGSKA (reference sequence).